Below, 18 T cell receptor beta chains from the same sample are listed, as sequenced in a study of human T cells and chemical hapten exposure. In TCRdb, the RACE reads were re-called with MiXCR into one record per CDR3 protein. Of more than 65,000 distinct CDR3 sequences in the sample, 25% to 40% were seen once. Time point here: patch test 1, 2 weeks after DPC sensitization. The sample's treatment: therapeutic diphenylcyclopropenone sensitization with weekly scalp DPC. The sequencing here drew on whole blood, taken in connection with sensitization to the hapten diphenylcyclopropenone (DPC). The receptors shown here come from a man aged 35 to 55 with alopecia areata. Some clones in this sample may be carry-over from other donors' samples.

The chain uses TRBV6-5 and TRBJ1-2, with no clear D. V was clipped by 6 bases and J by 4 bases, with 9 bases between them. The CDR3 has 12 amino acids. Germline assignment: CDR1 MNHEY and CDR2 SVGAGI. CDR3 nucleotide sequence: TGTGCCAGCAGCCCCGCGTTCTATGGCTACACCTTC. Protein: CASSPAFYGYTF.

By share, this clonotype ranks as medium-sized. The genes are TRBV28 and TRBJ2-7; 8 bases fit TRBD1. Germline lookup yields CDR1 MDHEN and CDR2 SYDVKM. Trimming took 6 bases from V and 5 from J; bases not matched to a gene: 9. The CDR3 extends over 14 amino acids. CDR3 protein: CASRAQGAINEQYF. The CDR3 DNA sequence: TGTGCCAGCAGAGCTCAGGGGGCCATAAACGAGCAGTACTTC. Drawing the rest from reference TRBV28 and TRBJ2-7, the complete variable domain is DVKVTQSSRYLVKRTGEKVFLECVQDMDHENMFWYRQDPGLGLRLIYFSYDVKMKEKGDIPEGYSVSREKKERFSLILESASTNQTSMYLCASRAQGAINEQYFGPGTRLTVT.

A few counts support this clonotype. The V and J genes are TRBV15 and TRBJ1-2; D is unclear. This CDR3 is built from 14 residues. Trimming took off 0 bases at V and 4 bases at J, with 9 bases between the two ends. Germline-derived CDR1 and CDR2 are LNHNV and YYDKDF (reference sequence). This CDR3 is CATSRDRAVYGYTF. CDR3 sequence (DNA): TGTGCCACCAGCAGAGATCGAGCGGTCTATGGCTACACCTTC.

The chain carries TRBV20-1 and TRBJ1-5; 11 bases align to TRBD1. Germline V gene sequence: CDR1 DFQATT, CDR2 SNEGSKA (reference sequence). The CDR3 is 17 amino acids. Trimming took 0 bases from V and 2 from J; bases not matched to a gene: 6. The CDR3 nucleotides are TGCAGTGCTAGAGATCTTTGGACAGGGGGCGGCAATCAGCCCCAGCATTTT. Protein product: CSARDLWTGGGNQPQHF.

In its sample, this clonotype was seen a few times. The chain combines TRBV12-3 or TRBV12-4 with TRBJ1-6; TRBD1 aligns across 9 bases. CDR3 size: 15 residues. V lost 6 bases and J lost 9; bases outside the gene matches: 9. CDR3 DNA: TGTGCCAGCAGCCCATCCGGGACAGGGCCTTCACCCCTCCACTTT. The encoded protein is CASSPSGTGPSPLHF.

The rearrangement uses TRBV5-1 and TRBJ1-1; TRBD1 might be the D (6 bases). Germline V CDR1 and CDR2: SGHRS, YFSETQ. V dropped 4 bases and J dropped 0 bases, with 16 bases sitting between them. The CDR3 spans 16 residues. CDR3: CASSPEGHRVNTEAFF. DNA for the CDR3: TGCGCCAGCAGCCCTGAGGGGCACAGGGTGAACACTGAAGCTTTCTTT. Using reference TRBV5-1 and TRBJ1-1 for the parts outside the CDR3, the full variable domain is KAGVTQTPRYLIKTRGQQVTLSCSPISGHRSVSWYQQTPGQGLQFLFEYFSETQRNKGNFPGRFSGRQFSNSRSEMNVSTLELGDSALYLCASSPEGHRVNTEAFFGQGTRLTVV.

V usage is TRBV28 and J usage is TRBJ2-1, with D perhaps matching TRBD1 (5 bases). V was shortened by 2 bases and J by 7 bases, with 12 bases between the two germline ends. CDR1 MDHEN and CDR2 SYDVKM come from the germline V gene. The CDR3 spans 14 residues. CDR3 in amino acids: CASSLAARVNEQFF. CDR3 nucleotide sequence: TGTGCCAGCAGTTTAGCGGCCAGGGTAAATGAGCAGTTCTTC.

The chain uses TRBV12-3 or TRBV12-4 and TRBJ1-5; the D is unclear. The CDR3 has 14 amino acids. Trimming cost V 7 bases and J 5 bases, with 15 bases left between them. In DNA, the CDR3 is TGTGCCAGCAAGGAGGGCCTAGTGGATCAGCCCCAGCATTTT. It is translated as CASKEGLVDQPQHF.

The rearrangement links TRBV11-2 to TRBJ2-3, with 10 bases identical to TRBD2. Germline CDR1 and CDR2: SGHAT and FQNNGV. The CDR3 is 18 amino acids. V trimming: 8 bases; J trimming: 4 bases; junction bases outside the gene matches: 18. CDR3 nucleotides: TGTGCCAGCGGGAGACTAGCGGGCGCCCAAAGGGGGCCAGATACGCAGTATTTT. Translation gives CASGRLAGAQRGPDTQYF.

This clonotype was observed a few times. This chain links TRBV12-3 or TRBV12-4 with TRBJ1-1, with TRBD1 identical over 9 bases. V was clipped by 6 bases and J by 8 bases; unmatched bases: 4. The CDR3 runs 12 residues. The CDR3 loop is CASRWDRAEAFF. The DNA for the CDR3 is TGTGCCAGCAGATGGGACAGGGCAGAAGCTTTCTTT.

The V and J genes are TRBV12-3 or TRBV12-4 and TRBJ1-5, with TRBD1 identical over 7 bases. V shed 7 bases, J shed 2 bases, and the junction held 8 bases outside the gene matches. CDR3 size: 15 residues. The CDR3 sequence: CASTDTGAGNQPQHF. CDR3 DNA: TGTGCCAGCACCGATACAGGGGCCGGCAATCAGCCCCAGCATTTT.

The chain recombines TRBV6-2 or TRBV6-3 with TRBJ2-1; D unclear. The length of the CDR3 is 14 residues. Trimming shortened V by 2 bases and J by 0 bases, and 5 bases separated the two germline ends. CDR1 and CDR2 from the germline V gene are MNHEY and SVGEGT. The CDR3 region is CASSYDNSYNEQFF. CDR3 in DNA: TGTGCCAGCAGTTACGACAACTCCTACAATGAGCAGTTCTTC.

This clonotype was seen more than once but under ten times. J is TRBJ1-4 and V is TRBV27; the D is unclear. The V and J ends lost 1 base and 4 bases respectively, with 7 bases between them. The CDR3 spans 14 residues. CDR1 is MNHEY and CDR2 is SMNVEV in the germline V gene (reference sequence). CDR3 sequence reads: CASSLWGNNEKLFF. The CDR3 DNA reads as TGTGCCAGCAGTTTATGGGGAAATAATGAAAAACTGTTTTTT. Full variable domain (outside the CDR3, taken from reference TRBV27 and TRBJ1-4): EAQVTQNPRYLITVTGKKLTVTCSQNMNHEYMSWYRQDPGLGLRQIYYSMNVEVTDKGDVPEGYKVSRKEKRNFPLILESPSPNQTSLYFCASSLWGNNEKLFFGSGTQLSVL.

J is TRBJ2-2 and V is TRBV5-1; D is uncertain. Trimming took 2 bases from V and 1 from J, leaving 3 bases between them. This CDR3 spans 13 amino acids. Germline V CDR1 and CDR2: SGHRS, YFSETQ. The DNA of the CDR3 is TGCGCCAGCAGCTTCTTGAACACCGGGGAGCTGTTTTTT. Residues: CASSFLNTGELFF.

The chain is built from TRBV28 and TRBJ1-5; 7 bases fit TRBD1. The V gene end was trimmed by 6 bases and the J gene end by 3 bases; junction bases not matched to a gene: 20. CDR1 is MDHEN, CDR2 SYDVKM, per germline. The CDR3 sequence is 19 residues long. This chain's CDR3 is CASRLTTRLMTGINQPQHF. The CDR3 DNA reads TGTGCCAGCAGGCTAACAACCCGACTCATGACAGGGATCAATCAGCCCCAGCATTTT.

This clonotype has at least ten counts. This chain joins TRBV9 and TRBJ2-3; maybe TRBD1 (6 bases). Between the trimmed V and J ends, which lost 2 bases and 2 bases, there was a span of 12 bases. Per germline, CDR1 SGDLS and CDR2 YYNGEE. The CDR3 runs 15 residues. CDR3 sequence: CASSVGDTNTDTQYF. DNA for the CDR3: TGTGCCAGCAGCGTGGGGGACACGAACACAGATACGCAGTATTTT.

The chain has TRBV25-1 and TRBJ2-3; TRBD1 matches 10 bases. The germline V gene has CDR1 MGHDK and CDR2 SYGVNS. Unmatched junction bases numbered 17, after V lost 1 base and J lost 1 base. The CDR3 runs 21 residues. The CDR3 DNA follows: TGTGCCAGCAGTGAATCACTACCCGGGACAGGGGTTCGTCTGGGCACAGATACGCAGTATTTT. Residues: CASSESLPGTGVRLGTDTQYF.

The sample holds a few counts of this clonotype. The chain uses TRBV6-1 and TRBJ2-1, with TRBD2 identical over 7 bases. There are 18 residues in the CDR3. Trimming cost V 6 bases and J 3 bases; bases outside gene matches: 17. Germline assignment: CDR1 MNHNS and CDR2 SASEGT. The CDR3: CASRGSGFTGGLYNEQFF. The CDR3 DNA sequence: TGTGCCAGCAGGGGAAGTGGCTTTACGGGGGGTCTCTACAATGAGCAGTTCTTC.